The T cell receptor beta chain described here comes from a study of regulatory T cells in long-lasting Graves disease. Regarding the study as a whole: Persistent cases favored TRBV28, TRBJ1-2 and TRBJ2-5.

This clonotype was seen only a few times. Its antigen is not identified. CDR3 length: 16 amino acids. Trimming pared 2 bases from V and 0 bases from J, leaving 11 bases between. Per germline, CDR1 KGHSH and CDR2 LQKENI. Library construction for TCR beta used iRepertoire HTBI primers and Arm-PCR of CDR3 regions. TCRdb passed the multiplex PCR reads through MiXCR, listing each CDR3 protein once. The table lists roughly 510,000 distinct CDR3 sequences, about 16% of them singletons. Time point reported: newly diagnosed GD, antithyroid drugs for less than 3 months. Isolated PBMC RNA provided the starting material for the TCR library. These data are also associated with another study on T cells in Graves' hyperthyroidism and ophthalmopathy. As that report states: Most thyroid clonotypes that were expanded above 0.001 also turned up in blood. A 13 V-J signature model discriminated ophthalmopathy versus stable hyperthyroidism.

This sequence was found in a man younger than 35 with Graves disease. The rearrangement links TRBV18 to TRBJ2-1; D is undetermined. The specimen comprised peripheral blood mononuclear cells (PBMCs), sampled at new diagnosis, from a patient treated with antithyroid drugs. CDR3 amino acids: CASSPTGPTSYNEQFF. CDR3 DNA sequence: TGTGCCAGCTCACCAACGGGCCCCACCTCCTACAATGAGCAGTTCTTC.